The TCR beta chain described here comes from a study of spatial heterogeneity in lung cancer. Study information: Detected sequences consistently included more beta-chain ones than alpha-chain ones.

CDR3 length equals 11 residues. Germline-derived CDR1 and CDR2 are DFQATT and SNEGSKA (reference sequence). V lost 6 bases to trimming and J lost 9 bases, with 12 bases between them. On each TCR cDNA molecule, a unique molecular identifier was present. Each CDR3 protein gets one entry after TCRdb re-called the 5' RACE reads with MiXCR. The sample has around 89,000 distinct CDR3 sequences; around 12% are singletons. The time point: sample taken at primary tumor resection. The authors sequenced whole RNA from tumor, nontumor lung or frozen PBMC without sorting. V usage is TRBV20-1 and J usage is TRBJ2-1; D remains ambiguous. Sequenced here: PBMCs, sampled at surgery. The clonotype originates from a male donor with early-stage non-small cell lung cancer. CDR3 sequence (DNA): TGCAGTGCGGAAGTGTGGAGTGAGCAGTTCTTC. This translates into CSAEVWSEQFF.